Shown below are 24 T cell receptor beta chains from a single sample sequenced in a study of blood T cell repertoires in COVID-19. TCRdb keeps only in-frame clones here, not all; method: immunoSEQ multiplex PCR. The table shows about 96,000 clones, with 70% to 85% occurring only once. The sample consisted of peripheral blood. These receptors were collected from a woman between 55 and 75 years old with acute or convalescent COVID-19.

V is TRBV2 and J is TRBJ1-1; D not certain. The germline CDR1 and CDR2 sequences are SNHLY and FYNNEI. V lost 4 bases, J lost 0 bases, and 6 bases lay in between. There are 13 residues in the CDR3. CDR3 amino acids: CASSGQMNTEAFF. The CDR3 nucleotides are TGTGCCAGCAGTGGGCAAATGAACACTGAAGCTTTCTTT.

The V gene is TRBV27, the J gene TRBJ2-1, with D possibly being TRBD1 (6 bases). Deletions cut 7 bases from V and 1 base from J, with 17 bases between. Germline loops: CDR1 MNHEY, CDR2 SMNVEV (reference sequence). The CDR3 has 16 residues. CDR3 sequence reads: CASNFRTVPSYNEQFF. As DNA, the CDR3 is TGTGCCAGCAATTTCCGGACAGTCCCATCCTACAATGAGCAGTTCTTC.

The chain uses TRBV5-6 and TRBJ2-3, with TRBD2 as a possible D gene (5 bases). The V gene's germline CDR1 is SGHDT and CDR2 YYEEEE. Deletions cut 0 bases from V and 15 bases from J, with 11 bases between. CDR3 length: 11 residues. CDR3 protein: CASSLGLFEYF. The CDR3 coding sequence is TGTGCCAGCAGCTTGGGACTATTCGAATATTTT.

The chain recombines TRBV10-3 with TRBJ1-3; TRBD1 matches 7 bases. The V gene's germline CDR1 is ENHRY and CDR2 SYGVKD. The CDR3 consists of 15 residues. V lost 5 bases and J lost 0; bases outside the gene matches: 4. The CDR3 DNA follows: TGTGCCATCAGTTCGACAGGGCTCTCTGGAAACACCATATATTTT. This gives the protein CAISSTGLSGNTIYF.

The chain recombines TRBV5-1 with TRBJ2-3; no reliable D call. CDR3 size: 13 residues. The V end was cut by 4 bases, the J end by 5 bases, with 11 bases between. Germline CDR1 reads SGHRS; CDR2 reads YFSETQ. CDR3 in DNA: TGCGCCAGCAGCAACCTAGTGAAAGATACGCAGTATTTT. Translating it yields CASSNLVKDTQYF.

The chain recombines TRBV9 with TRBJ2-3, with 9 bases fitting TRBD1. The CDR3 loop spans 15 amino acids. V lost 4 bases, J lost 3 bases, and 6 bases stayed unmatched. From germline, CDR1 is SGDLS and CDR2 YYNGEE. The CDR3 DNA is TGTGCCAGCAGCTATGGACAGGGGAGGACAGATACGCAGTATTTT. Protein product: CASSYGQGRTDTQYF.

The chain carries TRBV9 and TRBJ1-2; maybe TRBD1 (5 bases). CDR3 length equals 16 residues. Germline CDR1 is SGDLS and CDR2 is YYNGEE. V was cut by 4 bases and J by 0 bases, with 16 bases left in between. This CDR3 is CASSPMPRGTNYGYTF. The CDR3 coding sequence is TGTGCCAGCAGCCCTATGCCCCGGGGGACTAACTATGGCTACACCTTC.

This chain joins TRBV5-1 and TRBJ1-2, with TRBD1 matching 8 bases. This CDR3 is 14 amino acids long. The junction had 6 bases not matched to a gene; V was cut back by 2 bases and J by 6 bases. Germline CDR1 SGHRS, CDR2 YFSETQ. CDR3 amino acids: CASSFTGGGNGYTF. DNA for the CDR3: TGCGCCAGCAGCTTTACAGGGGGAGGGAATGGCTACACCTTC.

The genes are TRBV4-2 and TRBJ2-1; 9 positions match TRBD1. The junction had 8 bases not matched to a gene; V was cut back by 0 bases and J by 5 bases. The CDR3 totals 17 residues. Germline V gene lookup returns CDR1 LGHNA and CDR2 YNFKEQ. CDR3 nucleotides: TGTGCCAGCAGCCAAGAAGAGAGGGACAGGGCCAACAATGAGCAGTTCTTC. Translation: CASSQEERDRANNEQFF.

This rearrangement joins TRBV19 to TRBJ1-1; D gene uncertain. This CDR3 contains 15 residues. V was clipped by 8 bases and J by 0 bases, with 16 bases between them. Germline V gene data show CDR1 as LNHDA and CDR2 as SQIVND (reference sequence). The CDR3 here is CASYVGRPMNTEAFF. The CDR3 DNA reads TGTGCCAGTTATGTGGGCAGACCCATGAACACTGAAGCTTTCTTT.

The chain couples TRBV3-1 (or the pseudogene TRBV3-2) to TRBJ2-5; 13 positions agree with TRBD2. J was trimmed by 6 bases and V by 1 base; bases with no gene match: 8. Germline V gene sequence: CDR1 LGHDT, CDR2 YNNKEL (reference sequence). The length of the CDR3 is 17 residues. The CDR3 coding sequence is TGTGCCAGCAGCCAAGGACTAGCGGGGGGAGGGGTAAAGACCCAGTACTTC. Its translation is CASSQGLAGGGVKTQYF.

This chain connects TRBV4-1 to TRBJ2-1; D not certain. This CDR3 is built from 16 residues. Germline V gene sequence: CDR1 MGHRA, CDR2 YSYEKL. The V and J ends lost 0 bases and 4 bases respectively, with 13 bases between them. CDR3 coding DNA: TGCGCCAGCAGCCAAGATGGGTCACTGCGGTACAATGAGCAGTTCTTC. Its translation is CASSQDGSLRYNEQFF.

Details on this clone: Other nucleotide sequences in the sample specify the same CDR3. The chain recombines TRBV7-2 with TRBJ2-3; 7 bases map to TRBD2. Germline lookup yields CDR1 SGHTA and CDR2 FQGNSA. This CDR3 spans 13 amino acids. V lost 9 bases, J lost 4 bases, and 7 bases stayed unmatched. The CDR3 coding sequence is TGTGCCAGTAGCCCCAGCGGGGCAGATACGCAGTATTTT. Its translation: CASSPSGADTQYF.

V and J are TRBV28 and TRBJ1-4; 9 bases are shared with TRBD1. Germline CDR1 and CDR2: MDHEN and SYDVKM. J gave up 7 bases and V 6 bases, and 9 bases lay outside the gene matches. The length of the CDR3 is 15 residues. Here the CDR3 reads CASRPGGTGSEKLFF. The CDR3 DNA reads as TGTGCCAGCAGGCCGGGTGGGACAGGGAGTGAAAAACTGTTTTTT.

V is TRBV27 and J is TRBJ1-1; 9 bases are a match to TRBD1. V was pared by 2 bases and J by 4 bases, with 8 bases of the junction left unmatched. Germline V gene lookup returns CDR1 MNHEY and CDR2 SMNVEV (reference sequence). This CDR3 has 16 residues. The chain's CDR3 is CASSLGGTGQGTEAFF. CDR3 nucleotide sequence: TGTGCCAGCAGTTTAGGGGGGACAGGGCAAGGCACTGAAGCTTTCTTT.

The rearrangement joins TRBV9 to TRBJ2-3; 10 nucleotides agree with TRBD1. The V gene's germline CDR1 is SGDLS and CDR2 YYNGEE. Germline trimming cut 4 bases from V and 5 bases from J; bases unmatched to any gene: 7. The CDR3 covers 15 residues. This CDR3 is CASSMTGGQGDTQYF. The CDR3, as DNA: TGTGCCAGCAGCATGACAGGGGGCCAGGGAGATACGCAGTATTTT.

The chain carries TRBV5-1 and TRBJ1-2, with 8 bases matching TRBD1. The CDR3 length is 16 residues. Per germline, CDR1 SGHRS and CDR2 YFSETQ. V dropped 4 bases and J dropped 0; count of bases not matched to a gene: 8. The CDR3 region has the DNA TGCGCCAGCAGCCCGGGACAGGCGAGAGCTAACTATGGCTACACCTTC. This encodes CASSPGQARANYGYTF.

V gene TRBV7-9 combines with J gene TRBJ1-2; D perhaps matches TRBD1 (5 bases). Trimming removed 2 bases from V and 2 bases from J, with 15 bases in between. Germline V gene data show CDR1 as SEHNR and CDR2 as FQNEAQ (reference sequence). The CDR3 spans 16 residues. As DNA, the CDR3 is TGTGCCAGCAGCTTAAGTGCAGGGCTAACCAACTATGGCTACACCTTC. Residues: CASSLSAGLTNYGYTF. Full variable domain (remainder filled in from reference TRBV7-9 and TRBJ1-2): DTGVSQNPRHKITKRGQNVTFRCDPISEHNRLYWYRQTLGQGPEFLTYFQNEAQLEKSRLLSDRFSAERPKGSFSTLEIQRTEQGDSAMYLCASSLSAGLTNYGYTFGSGTRLTVV.

This chain joins TRBV4-2 and TRBJ1-5; 9 bases match TRBD1. In germline, CDR1 is LGHNA, CDR2 YNFKEQ. V shed 0 bases, J shed 7 bases, and the junction held 10 bases outside the gene matches. The CDR3 is 17 amino acids. CDR3 DNA sequence: TGTGCCAGCAGCCAAGACCTTTCCGGGGGGACAGGGCAGCCCCAGCATTTT. It specifies CASSQDLSGGTGQPQHF.

The J gene is TRBJ2-1, the V gene TRBV7-3; possible D gene TRBD2, 6 bases. The CDR3 spans 14 residues. V was clipped by 6 bases and J by 5 bases, with 14 bases between them. Germline CDR1 reads SGHTA; CDR2 reads FQGTGA. CDR3 coding DNA: TGTGCCAGCAGACGGGGTGGAGGGAACAATGAGCAGTTCTTC. Translating gives CASRRGGGNNEQFF.

This chain joins TRBV3-1 (or the pseudogene TRBV3-2) and TRBJ1-2, with TRBD1 identical over 9 bases. The ends lost 0 bases at V and 7 bases at J; junction bases unmatched: 3. The CDR3 totals 14 residues. Germline lookup yields CDR1 LGHDT and CDR2 YNNKEL (reference sequence). The CDR3 reads CASSQEDRGSGYTF. In DNA, the CDR3 is TGTGCCAGCAGCCAAGAGGACAGGGGATCTGGCTACACCTTC.

This clone was seen only a few times. The same CDR3 arises from other DNA sequences in this sample as well. V usage is TRBV2 and J usage is TRBJ1-6; D is ambiguous. The length of the CDR3 is 14 residues. From germline, CDR1 is SNHLY and CDR2 FYNNEI. Trimming stripped 3 bases from V and 4 bases from J, with 7 bases between. The CDR3 is CASSEARYNSPLHF. Here the CDR3 DNA reads TGTGCCAGCAGTGAGGCCCGTTATAATTCACCCCTCCACTTT.

CDR3 amino acids: CATEPGNTGELFF. CDR3 nucleotides: TGTGCCACCGAGCCGGGGAACACCGGGGAGCTGTTTTTT. The rearrangement links TRBV18 to TRBJ2-2; D gene unclear. The V gene's germline CDR1 is KGHSH and CDR2 LQKENI. Between the trimmed V and J ends, which lost 10 bases and 1 base, there was a span of 10 bases. The CDR3 sequence is 13 residues long.

The chain links TRBV18 to TRBJ2-2; D is perhaps TRBD2 (7 bases). Trimming shortened V by 0 bases and J by 0 bases, and 14 bases separated the two germline ends. The CDR3 is 18 residues long. Germline CDR1 and CDR2: KGHSH and LQKENI. The CDR3 sequence is CASSPPSAGASNTGELFF. The CDR3 DNA sequence: TGTGCCAGCTCACCACCGTCCGCGGGGGCCTCGAACACCGGGGAGCTGTTTTTT.